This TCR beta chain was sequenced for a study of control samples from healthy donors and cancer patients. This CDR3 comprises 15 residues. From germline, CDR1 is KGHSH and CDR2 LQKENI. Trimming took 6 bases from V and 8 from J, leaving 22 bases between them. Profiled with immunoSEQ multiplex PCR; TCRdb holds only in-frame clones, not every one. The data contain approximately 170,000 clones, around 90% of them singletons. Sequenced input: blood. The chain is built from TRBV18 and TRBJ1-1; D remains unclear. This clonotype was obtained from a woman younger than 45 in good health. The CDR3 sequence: CASSYAIGQAGEAFF. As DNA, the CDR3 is TGTGCCAGCTCTTATGCGATAGGGCAGGCTGGGGAAGCTTTCTTT.